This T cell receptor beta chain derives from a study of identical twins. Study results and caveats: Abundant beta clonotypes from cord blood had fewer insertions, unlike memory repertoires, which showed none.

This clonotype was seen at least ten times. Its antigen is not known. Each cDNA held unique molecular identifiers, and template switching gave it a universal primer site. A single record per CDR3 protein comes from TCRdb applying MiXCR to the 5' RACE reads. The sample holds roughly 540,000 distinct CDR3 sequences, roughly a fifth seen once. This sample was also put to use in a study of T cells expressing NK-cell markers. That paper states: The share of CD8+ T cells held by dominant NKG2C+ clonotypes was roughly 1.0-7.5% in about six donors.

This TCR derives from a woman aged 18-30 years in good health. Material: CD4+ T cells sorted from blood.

The CDR3 region is CASSFFRGPTNTEAFF. CDR3 DNA sequence: TGTGCCAGCAGCTTCTTCAGGGGACCTACGAACACTGAAGCTTTCTTT. The chain couples TRBV7-9 to TRBJ1-1, with a weak D call TRBD1 (6 bases). This CDR3 is built from 16 residues. The V gene's germline CDR1 is SEHNR and CDR2 FQNEAQ (reference sequence). V was cut by 3 bases and J by 1 base, with 15 bases left in between.